This T cell receptor beta chain originates from a study of blood T cell repertoires in COVID-19. Across the study: The analysed material was cDNA or gDNA that came from T cells, B-cell-depleted T cells, or PBMCs.

In the original processing: Using reference gene primer amplification, nucleated cell counts were estimated. The assay was immunoSEQ multiplex PCR, and TCRdb's table has in-frame clones only and misses some. That table gives V, J and clone size, and the DNA gave D and trimming. The sample records approximately 280,000 clones, 80% to 95% being singletons. The CDR3 has 17 amino acids. The V gene lost 1 base and the J gene lost 3 bases, with 20 bases spanning the gap. Germline lookup yields CDR1 SGHRS and CDR2 YFSETQ. Followed longitudinally, the Seattle patients had been enrolled during active infection.

The sequenced sample was peripheral blood. This chain connects TRBV5-1 to TRBJ2-7, with a possible D match to TRBD1 (6 bases). The clonotype originates from a woman between 25 and 40 years old with COVID-19, enrolled during active disease. The CDR3 loop is CASSLYPDSDSLYEQYF. CDR3 DNA sequence: TGCGCCAGCAGCTTGTATCCGGACAGTGACTCGCTCTACGAGCAGTACTTC.